This TCR beta chain came from a study of long-term antiretroviral therapy in people with HIV. To note about this clone: Its cognate antigen is unknown.

Looked up from germline, CDR1 is SGHTS and CDR2 is YDEGEE. The CDR3 length is 12 residues. With 0 bases removed from V and 10 bases from J, the gap between germline ends came to 8 bases. Overall study results and limits: Post-ART samples showed increased diversity that remained below transplant donor control levels.

Running of the v3.0 immunoSEQ assay took place at survey level. The assay was immunoSEQ multiplex PCR, and TCRdb's table has in-frame clones only and misses some. The table shows some 20,000 clones, with around 78% occurring only once. The sequence was obtained from a woman aged 40-49 years with HIV. The chain employs TRBV5-8 and TRBJ2-1; D gene uncertain. The material was unsorted PBMCs, obtained at the start of antiretroviral therapy, before treatment. The CDR3 sequence is CASSLVEGEQFF. In DNA form, the CDR3 reads TGTGCCAGCAGCTTGGTCGAAGGGGAGCAGTTCTTC.